This T cell receptor (beta chain) was captured in a study of blood T cell repertoires in COVID-19. Germline CDR1 KGHSH, CDR2 LQKENI. CDR3 length: 17 residues. V lost 0 bases to trimming and J lost 7 bases; unmatched junction nucleotides: 10. Clones were sequenced by immunoSEQ multiplex PCR, and TCRdb holds only the in-frame ones, with some missing. Seen here are roughly 220,000 clones, approximately 80% observed once, and the top ten hold approximately 7.5%. Input material: peripheral blood. The origin of this receptor is a woman over 75 with COVID-19, enrolled during active disease. The V gene is TRBV18, the J gene TRBJ2-1; TRBD1 matches 9 bases. CDR3 in DNA: TGTGCCAGCTCACCACCCCGGGACAGGGAGAGAGGGAATGAGCAGTTCTTC. Encoded protein: CASSPPRDRERGNEQFF.